This T cell receptor beta chain is from a study of glioma-infiltrating T cells after dendritic cell vaccination. The CDR3 spans 16 residues. V trimming: 3 bases; J trimming: 2 bases; junction bases outside the gene matches: 8. As to time point: after dendritic cell vaccination, including at tumor progression/relapse. The method was immunoSEQ multiplex PCR; TCRdb's version includes in-frame clones alone and lacks a portion of them. The table shows around 83,000 clones, with around 84% occurring only once. This specimen was blood, taken after dendritic cell vaccination. This chain uses TRBV5-3 with TRBJ1-3, with TRBD1 matching 7 bases. TRBV5-3 falls under the ORF class, with uncertain function. The sequence derives from a human donor with glioblastoma. CDR3 sequence: CARSSRDSLPGNTIYF. As DNA, the CDR3 is TGTGCCAGAAGCTCTAGGGACAGCCTACCTGGAAACACCATATATTTT.